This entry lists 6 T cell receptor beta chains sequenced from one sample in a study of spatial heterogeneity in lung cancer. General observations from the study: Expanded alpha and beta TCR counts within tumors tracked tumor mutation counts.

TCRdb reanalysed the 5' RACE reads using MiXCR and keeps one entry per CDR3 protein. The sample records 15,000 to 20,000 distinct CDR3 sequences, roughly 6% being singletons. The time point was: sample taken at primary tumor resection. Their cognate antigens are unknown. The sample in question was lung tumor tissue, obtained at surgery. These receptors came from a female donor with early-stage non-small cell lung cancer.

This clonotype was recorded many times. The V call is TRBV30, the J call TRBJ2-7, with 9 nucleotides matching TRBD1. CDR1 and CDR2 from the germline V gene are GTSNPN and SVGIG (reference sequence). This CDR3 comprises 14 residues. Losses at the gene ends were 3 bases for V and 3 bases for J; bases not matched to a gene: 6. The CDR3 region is CAWRGQGINYEQYF. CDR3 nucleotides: TGTGCCTGGAGGGGACAGGGAATAAACTACGAGCAGTACTTC.

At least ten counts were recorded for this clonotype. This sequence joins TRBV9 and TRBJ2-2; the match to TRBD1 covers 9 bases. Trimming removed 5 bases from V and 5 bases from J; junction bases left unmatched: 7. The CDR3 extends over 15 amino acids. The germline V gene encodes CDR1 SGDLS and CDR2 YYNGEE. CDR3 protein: CASRDRGSGTGELFF. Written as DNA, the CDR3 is TGTGCCAGCAGGGACAGGGGAAGTGGAACCGGGGAGCTGTTTTTT. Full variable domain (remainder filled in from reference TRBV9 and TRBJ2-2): DSGVTQTPKHLITATGQRVTLRCSPRSGDLSVYWYQQSLDQGLQFLIQYYNGEERAKGNILERFSAQQFPDLHSELNLSSLELGDSALYFCASRDRGSGTGELFFGEGSRLTVL.

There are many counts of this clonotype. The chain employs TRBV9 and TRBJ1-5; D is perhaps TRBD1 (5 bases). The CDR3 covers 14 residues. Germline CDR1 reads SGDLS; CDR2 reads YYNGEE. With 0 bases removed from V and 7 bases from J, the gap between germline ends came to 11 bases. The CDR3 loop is CASSVGGGSQPQHF. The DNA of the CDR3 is TGTGCCAGCAGCGTAGGCGGGGGGAGCCAGCCCCAGCATTTT.

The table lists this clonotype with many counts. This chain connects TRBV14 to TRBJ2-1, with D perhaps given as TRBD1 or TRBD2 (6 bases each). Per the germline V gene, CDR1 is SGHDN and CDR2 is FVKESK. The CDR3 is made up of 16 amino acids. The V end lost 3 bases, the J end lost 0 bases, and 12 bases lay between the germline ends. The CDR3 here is CASSHWGAGSYNEQFF. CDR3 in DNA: TGTGCCAGCAGCCACTGGGGGGCCGGCTCCTACAATGAGCAGTTCTTC.

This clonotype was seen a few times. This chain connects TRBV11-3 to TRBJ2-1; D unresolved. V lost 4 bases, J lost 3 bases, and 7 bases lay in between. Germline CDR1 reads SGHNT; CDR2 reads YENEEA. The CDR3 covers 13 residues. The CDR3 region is CASSWDFYNEQFF. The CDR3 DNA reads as TGTGCCAGCAGCTGGGATTTCTACAATGAGCAGTTCTTC. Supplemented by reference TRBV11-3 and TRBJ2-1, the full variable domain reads EAGVVQSPRYKIIEKKQPVAFWCNPISGHNTLYWYLQNLGQGPELLIRYENEEAVDDSQLPKDRFSAERLKGVDSTLKIQPAELGDSAVYLCASSWDFYNEQFFGPGTRLTVL.

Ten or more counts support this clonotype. The CDR3 loop is CASSLAARVGQPQHF. CDR3 nucleotide sequence: TGTGCCAGCAGCTTGGCCGCCAGGGTGGGACAGCCCCAGCATTTT. The V and J genes are TRBV5-6 and TRBJ1-5; possibly TRBD1 for D (5 bases). Trimming pared 0 bases from V and 7 bases from J, leaving 14 bases between. CDR3 length equals 15 residues. Germline CDR1 and CDR2: SGHDT and YYEEEE.